Shown below are 22 T cell receptor beta chains from a single sample sequenced in a study of T-cell reconstitution after alpha-beta-depleted transplantation in children (dated by TCRdb to the mid-2010s). Preparation of the library involved PCR. Sequencing was carried out with an Illumina HiSeq 2500. TCR libraries were prepared with molecular barcoding, using unique molecular identifiers to normalize TCRbeta repertoire quantification. TCRdb redid the processing of the public reads, applying fastp at Q25 and MiXCR, and retained in-frame beta chains. Each CDR3 protein appears once, grouped with its most common genes and DNA. The sample records 440,000 or so distinct CDR3 sequences, approximately 41% of which are singletons. The leading ten clones occupy 27% of the sample. The meaning of the sample's treatment or condition label: allogeneic hematopoietic cell transplantation with graft depleted of TCRalphabeta T cells and CD19 B cells.

The sequencing here drew on PBMCs, taken before TCRalphabeta/CD19-depleted stem cell transplant. These receptors originate from a girl aged 2 to 10 with aplastic anemia, due to receive a stem cell transplant.

The chain has TRBV6-1 and TRBJ2-1, with 10 bases aligning to TRBD2. This CDR3 comprises 16 residues. The ends lost 0 bases at V and 6 bases at J; junction bases unmatched: 5. Per the germline V gene, CDR1 is MNHNS and CDR2 is SASEGT. The CDR3 DNA reads as TGTGCCAGCAGTGAAGCGAGGCTAGCGGGAGTCAATGAGCAGTTCTTC. Its translation is CASSEARLAGVNEQFF.

The chain uses TRBV20-1 and TRBJ2-7; D unresolved. The CDR3 runs 11 residues. Trimming shortened V by 6 bases and J by 3 bases, and 9 bases separated the two germline ends. Germline-derived CDR1 and CDR2 are DFQATT and SNEGSKA (reference sequence). In DNA, the CDR3 is TGCAGTGCAAGGACCCTCTACGAGCAGTACTTC. Translation: CSARTLYEQYF.

V and J are TRBV7-9 and TRBJ1-2, with TRBD1 as a possible D gene (5 bases). This CDR3 is built from 12 residues. From germline, CDR1 is SEHNR and CDR2 FQNEAQ (reference sequence). Trimming stripped 8 bases from V and 8 bases from J, with 15 bases between. For the CDR3, the DNA is TGTGCCAGCTCAGGCGGGGCGCAGGGCTACACCTTC. Protein product: CASSGGAQGYTF.

The chain links TRBV20-1 to TRBJ2-7, with 7 positions matching TRBD2. Losses at the gene ends were 6 bases for V and 3 bases for J; bases not matched to a gene: 17. The CDR3 loop spans 16 amino acids. Per germline, CDR1 DFQATT and CDR2 SNEGSKA (reference sequence). The CDR3 protein is CSADDSRVSGVYEQYF. The CDR3 nucleotides read TGCAGTGCGGATGACTCCCGGGTCAGCGGGGTCTACGAGCAGTACTTC.

This clonotype was counted many times. The chain carries TRBV12-3 or TRBV12-4 and TRBJ1-1; 8 nucleotides agree with TRBD1. The V and J ends lost 6 bases and 10 bases, in that order; junction bases with no gene match: 7. The CDR3 has 12 amino acids. The CDR3 region is CASSPLTGGAFF. Written as DNA, the CDR3 is TGTGCCAGCAGCCCACTAACAGGGGGAGCTTTCTTT.

The chain is built from TRBV5-1 and TRBJ2-5; D unresolved. This CDR3 comprises 14 residues. Germline CDR1 reads SGHRS; CDR2 reads YFSETQ. V lost 2 bases and J lost 2, with 10 bases in between. The CDR3 region has the DNA TGCGCCAGCAGCTTTTTGACGGCACAAGAGACCCAGTACTTC. Protein sequence: CASSFLTAQETQYF.

This clonotype came up a few times. The V gene is TRBV29-1, the J gene TRBJ2-5, with a possible D match to TRBD1 (6 bases). Germline CDR1 and CDR2: SQVTM and ANQGSEA. The CDR3 contains 14 residues. Trimming removed 5 bases at V and 2 bases at J, with 15 bases between. In DNA, the CDR3 is TGCAGCGTTAACCAACAGGGTCCTCAAGAGACCCAGTACTTC. The encoded protein is CSVNQQGPQETQYF.

This chain connects TRBV19 to TRBJ2-7; D uncertain. Germline CDR1 LNHDA, CDR2 SQIVND (reference sequence). Trimming removed 0 bases from V and 3 bases from J, with 6 bases in between. This CDR3 comprises 13 residues. The CDR3 reads CASSIDRDYEQYF. The CDR3, as DNA: TGTGCCAGTAGTATAGATCGCGACTACGAGCAGTACTTC.

This clonotype was detected once. The genes are TRBV20-1 and TRBJ2-1; 11 bases fit TRBD2. CDR1 DFQATT and CDR2 SNEGSKA come from the germline V gene (reference sequence). The CDR3 contains 14 residues. J gave up 7 bases and V 2 bases, and 4 bases lay outside the gene matches. The CDR3 loop reads CSARSTSGVNEQFF. For the CDR3, the DNA is TGCAGTGCTAGATCGACTAGCGGGGTTAATGAGCAGTTCTTC.

The V call is TRBV5-1, the J call TRBJ2-7, with 9 nucleotides matching TRBD2. The CDR3 has 16 amino acids. After removal of 0 bases from V and 2 bases from J, the junction contained 6 bases not matched to a gene. CDR1 SGHRS and CDR2 YFSETQ come from the germline V gene. The CDR3: CASSLDPLAGTYEQYF. The CDR3 bases are TGCGCCAGCAGCTTGGACCCCCTAGCGGGAACCTACGAGCAGTACTTC. The complete variable domain, with remaining parts taken from reference TRBV5-1 and TRBJ2-7, reads KAGVTQTPRYLIKTRGQQVTLSCSPISGHRSVSWYQQTPGQGLQFLFEYFSETQRNKGNFPGRFSGRQFSNSRSEMNVSTLELGDSALYLCASSLDPLAGTYEQYFGPGTRLTVT.

The chain recombines TRBV5-1 with TRBJ2-7; D is ambiguous. In germline, CDR1 is SGHRS, CDR2 YFSETQ. V gave up 1 base and J gave up 5 bases, with 13 bases separating them. The CDR3 contains 14 residues. The CDR3 DNA is TGCGCCAGCAGCTTGTTAGTACAGAAGGACGAGCAGTACTTC. Translated: CASSLLVQKDEQYF.

The CDR3 sequence is CASTSISAGRGYTF. The CDR3 DNA reads as TGTGCCAGCACCTCGATCTCAGCGGGTCGGGGCTACACCTTC. The gene calls are TRBV12-3 or TRBV12-4 and TRBJ1-2; no clear D. The V and J ends lost 7 bases and 8 bases respectively, with 20 bases between them. This CDR3 is 14 amino acids long.

This clonotype was observed many times. The chain recombines TRBV20-1 with TRBJ2-3, with no clear D. V was shortened by 6 bases and J by 1 base, with 14 bases between the two germline ends. CDR3 length: 14 amino acids. CDR1 is DFQATT, CDR2 SNEGSKA, per germline (reference sequence). The chain's CDR3 is CSARRNRRTDTQYF. In nucleotides, the CDR3 is TGCAGTGCCCGAAGAAACAGACGCACAGATACGCAGTATTTT.

The chain has TRBV4-2 and TRBJ2-1, with 9 nucleotides matching TRBD2. The junction had 9 bases not matched to a gene; V was cut back by 4 bases and J by 8 bases. The CDR3 length is 15 residues. CDR1 is LGHNA and CDR2 is YNFKEQ in the germline V gene. The CDR3 sequence is CASSPEGGRADEQFF. CDR3 in DNA: TGTGCCAGCAGCCCAGAGGGCGGGAGGGCCGATGAGCAGTTCTTC.

As concerns this clonotype: It may be a read error: a sequence one base away is much more abundant. The chain has TRBV6-2 or TRBV6-3 and TRBJ1-1; tentative D call: TRBD1 (5 bases). The V gene's germline CDR1 is MNHEY and CDR2 SVGEGT. CDR3 length: 14 amino acids. The CDR3 coding sequence is TGTGCCAGAAGTTACTCCCCCCAGGGCGGAGAAGCTTTCTTT. Amino acids: CARSYSPQGGEAFF.

This sequence joins TRBV20-1 and TRBJ1-2; TRBD1 agrees at 9 bases. In germline, CDR1 is DFQATT, CDR2 SNEGSKA (reference sequence). Losses at the gene ends were 5 bases for V and 12 bases for J; bases not matched to a gene: 16. The CDR3 covers 14 residues. CDR3 protein: CSAPRTGAVEGDTF. CDR3 nucleotide sequence: TGCAGTGCTCCGCGGACAGGGGCGGTTGAGGGCGACACCTTC.

The rearrangement uses TRBV29-1 and TRBJ2-7; a possible D gene is TRBD1 (5 bases). CDR3 length: 14 residues. Germline V gene data show CDR1 as SQVTM and CDR2 as ANQGSEA. Trimming stripped 5 bases from V and 0 bases from J, with 14 bases between. The CDR3 nucleotides are TGCAGCGTTAGAAAGGGGCCGACCTCCTACGAGCAGTACTTC. Its protein is CSVRKGPTSYEQYF.

The chain combines TRBV15 with TRBJ2-7; the match to TRBD1 covers 9 bases. The V gene end was trimmed by 1 base and the J gene end by 6 bases; junction bases not matched to a gene: 16. The germline V gene encodes CDR1 LNHNV and CDR2 YYDKDF (reference sequence). The CDR3 loop spans 18 amino acids. The CDR3 loop is CATSRGPSGQGPTIEQYF. The CDR3 nucleotides are TGTGCCACCAGCAGAGGCCCCTCCGGACAGGGGCCCACCATCGAGCAGTACTTC.

The chain joins TRBV6-5 to TRBJ1-3; D gene ambiguous. CDR3 length: 15 residues. The germline gives CDR1 MNHEY, CDR2 SVGAGI. V was cut by 0 bases and J by 2 bases, with 8 bases left in between. This CDR3 reads CASSYSTGAGNTIYF. The CDR3 nucleotides are TGTGCCAGCAGTTACTCGACTGGGGCTGGAAACACCATATATTTT.

The chain has TRBV7-9 and TRBJ2-1; 11 bases map to TRBD2. This CDR3 is 15 amino acids long. Germline CDR1 is SEHNR and CDR2 is FQNEAQ (reference sequence). V lost 3 bases to trimming and J lost 9 bases; unmatched junction nucleotides: 7. The CDR3 sequence: CASSFFSGRVSEQFF. CDR3 DNA: TGTGCCAGCAGCTTTTTTAGCGGGAGGGTGAGTGAGCAGTTCTTC.

This clonotype was counted a few times. The rearrangement links TRBV7-2 to TRBJ2-7; 7 positions agree with TRBD2. Trimming at V came to 0 bases and at J to 4 bases, leaving 9 bases not matched to a gene. This CDR3 has 16 amino acids. CDR1 is SGHTA and CDR2 is FQGNSA in the germline V gene. The CDR3 DNA is TGTGCCAGCAGCTTAGCCATGGCTAGCGGCCAGTACGAGCAGTACTTC. It translates to CASSLAMASGQYEQYF.

V usage is TRBV12-3 or TRBV12-4 and J usage is TRBJ2-1; no definite D call. The CDR3 covers 15 residues. V shed 0 bases and J shed 4 bases, with 10 bases lying between them. Written as DNA, the CDR3 is TGTGCCAGCAGTTTAGCGCTTGTTGGGTACAATGAGCAGTTCTTC. Translation: CASSLALVGYNEQFF.